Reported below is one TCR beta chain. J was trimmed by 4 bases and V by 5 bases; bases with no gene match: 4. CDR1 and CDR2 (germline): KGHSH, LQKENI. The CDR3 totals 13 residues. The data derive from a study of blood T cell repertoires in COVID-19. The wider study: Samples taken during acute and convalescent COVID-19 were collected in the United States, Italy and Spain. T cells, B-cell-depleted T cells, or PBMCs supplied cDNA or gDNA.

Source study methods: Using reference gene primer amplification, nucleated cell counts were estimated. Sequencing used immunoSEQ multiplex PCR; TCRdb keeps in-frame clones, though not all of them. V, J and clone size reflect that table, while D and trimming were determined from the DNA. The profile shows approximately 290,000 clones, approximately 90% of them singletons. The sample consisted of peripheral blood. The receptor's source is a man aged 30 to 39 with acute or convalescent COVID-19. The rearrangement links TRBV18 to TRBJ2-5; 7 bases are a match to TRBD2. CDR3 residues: CASSSGGGETQYF. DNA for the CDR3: TGTGCCAGCTCATCGGGGGGAGGAGAGACCCAGTACTTC.